Shown below are 26 T cell receptor beta chains from a single sample sequenced in a study of tumor and adjacent non-tumor tissue in lung cancer. The library came from three nested PCR rounds adapted from ARM-PCR protocols. Using its own MiXCR run on the multiplex PCR reads, TCRdb lists one record per CDR3 protein. The profile shows more than 85,000 distinct CDR3 sequences, approximately 87% of them singletons. RNA was extracted from bulk tissue without any cell sorting. Input material: lung tumor tissue. The receptors come from an older man with non-small cell lung cancer.

The chain combines TRBV6-5 with TRBJ2-6; TRBD1 matches 12 bases. The CDR3 loop spans 17 amino acids. Germline V gives CDR1 MNHEY, CDR2 SVGAGI. V lost 8 bases and J lost 3; bases outside the gene matches: 8. The CDR3 coding sequence is TGTGCCAGCTGTTCCGGGACAGGGGGCTTTGGGGCCAACGTCCTGACTTTC. It yields the protein CASCSGTGGFGANVLTF.

Remarks on this clonotype: A read error may produce the germline difference seen at one junction end. The chain has TRBV6-1 and TRBJ2-1, with D unresolved. Germline V gene sequence: CDR1 MNHNS, CDR2 SASEGT. This CDR3 has 17 residues. Here the CDR3 reads CASTNIGWQALVDEQLF. Here the CDR3 DNA reads TGTGCCAGCACCAATATCGGGTGGCAGGCATTGGTCGATGAGCAGCTCTTC.

With respect to this clonotype: The conserved closing phenylalanine or tryptophan is absent in this CDR3, likely reflecting a read error. The chain carries TRBV11-2 and TRBJ2-1, with D maybe TRBD2 (6 bases). Germline V gene data show CDR1 as SGHAT and CDR2 as FQNNGV. The CDR3 has 18 residues. The CDR3 DNA reads as TGTGCCAACAGATTACATGTGCGGGACTGGGCCTCCTGCAATGAGCAGTTCATC. Protein: CANRLHVRDWASCNEQFI.

For this clonotype: At one of its ends the junction is not consistent with the germline gene, which may arise from a read error. The V call is TRBV7-2, the J call TRBJ2-7, with 10 bases that match TRBD2. Germline lookup yields CDR1 SGHTA and CDR2 FQGNSA. This CDR3 is 16 amino acids long. The CDR3 reads CASCNAGLARHYEQYF. The CDR3 DNA is TGTGCCAGCTGCAATGCGGGACTAGCGAGACACTACGAACAGTACTTC.

In DNA form, the CDR3 reads TGTGCCAGCAGTCCCCCCGCCGGGACACCAATGTACGAGCAGTACTTC. Its translation is CASSPPAGTPMYEQYF. The chain combines TRBV11-2 with TRBJ2-7, with D tentatively TRBD1 (6 bases). V gave up 6 bases and J gave up 4 bases, with 22 bases separating them. The V gene's germline CDR1 is SGHAT and CDR2 FQNNGV. The CDR3 consists of 16 residues. The full variable domain, its missing parts supplied by reference TRBV11-2 and TRBJ2-7, is EAGVAQSPRYKIIEKRQSVAFWCNPISGHATLYWYQQILGQGPKLLIQFQNNGVVDDSQLPKDRFSAERLKGVDSTLKIQPAKLEDSAVYLCASSPPAGTPMYEQYFGPGTRLTVT.

On this clonotype itself: One junction end does not reproduce the germline sequence, and a read error may be involved. V and J are TRBV5-4 and TRBJ1-2; the D gene is possibly TRBD1 (5 bases). CDR3 size: 15 residues. The germline V gene encodes CDR1 SGHNT and CDR2 YYREEE (reference sequence). In nucleotides, the CDR3 is TGTGCCAACAGCGATTGGGACTTAGAGACCTACGGCTACACCTTC. Protein sequence: CANSDWDLETYGYTF.

With respect to this clonotype: An end of the junction does not agree with germline; a read error may underlie this. The chain is built from TRBV4-2 and TRBJ1-4; no reliable D call. This CDR3 has 17 residues. Germline V CDR1 and CDR2: LGHNA, YNFKEQ. CDR3 amino acids: CVSSKVPLRVANEKLFF. Here the CDR3 DNA reads TGTGTCAGCAGCAAAGTACCGTTGAGGGTAGCTAATGAAAAACTGTTTTTT.

With respect to this clonotype: The junction does not match germline at one end; this may be a read error. The chain recombines TRBV11-2 with TRBJ1-4, with D possibly being TRBD1 (6 bases). There are 15 residues in the CDR3. Germline CDR1 and CDR2: SGHAT and FQNNGV. For the CDR3, the DNA is TGTGCCAGCATCAGAAGTGGGACAATTAATGAGAAACTGTTTTTT. It is translated as CASIRSGTINEKLFF.

On this clonotype: Sequence at one end of the junction differs from germline and may be a read error. V and J are TRBV5-5 and TRBJ2-3; D is possibly TRBD2 (5 bases). The V gene's germline CDR1 is SGHKS and CDR2 YYEKEE (reference sequence). This CDR3 is built from 15 residues. As DNA, the CDR3 is TGTGCCAGCAGCTTGGTAGAGCCTAGCACAGATACGCAGGATTTT. Translating gives CASSLVEPSTDTQDF.

Of note for this clonotype: The CDR3 carries no conserved terminal phenylalanine or tryptophan, so it likely arises from a read error. The genes are TRBV20-1 and TRBJ2-3; D is unresolved. V was cut by 6 bases and J by 0 bases, with 7 bases left in between. Germline V gene lookup returns CDR1 DFQATT and CDR2 SNEGSKA (reference sequence). This CDR3 has 12 residues. CDR3 sequence (DNA): TGCAGTGCCAGTGGCAGCACAGATACGCAGTATTGT. Its protein product is CSASGSTDTQYC.

In its sample, this clonotype was seen a few times. This may come from a read error, since a much larger clone is one base off. The V gene is TRBV20-1, the J gene TRBJ1-5, with D perhaps TRBD1 (5 bases). Germline V lookup: CDR1 DFQATT, CDR2 SNEGSKA (reference sequence). Trimming shortened V by 2 bases and J by 6 bases, and 11 bases separated the two germline ends. CDR3 size: 13 residues. The CDR3 nucleotides are TGCAGTGCTAGATTAGGGGTGGGTCAGCCCCAGCATTTT. This encodes CSARLGVGQPQHF.

This clonotype was counted only a few times. CDR3 sequence reads: CARSLGDGGPDTQYF. CDR3 bases: TGTGCCAGGAGTCTGGGGGACGGGGGGCCAGATACGCAGTATTTT. The chain combines TRBV12-3 or TRBV12-4 with TRBJ2-3, with D perhaps matching TRBD2 (7 bases). V lost 9 bases, J lost 4 bases, and 20 bases lay in between. The CDR3 loop spans 15 amino acids.

Remarks on this clonotype: A much bigger clone sits one base away, suggesting this may be a read error. The CDR3 here is CSAIEGNVNTETFF. CDR3 nucleotide sequence: TGCAGTGCTATAGAGGGCAATGTGAACACTGAAACTTTCTTT. This chain joins TRBV20-1 and TRBJ1-1; D not resolved. The length of the CDR3 is 14 residues. Germline CDR1 DFQATT, CDR2 SNEGSKA (reference sequence).

This chain connects TRBV12-3 or TRBV12-4 to TRBJ1-2; possible D gene TRBD1, 6 bases. V was trimmed by 6 bases and J by 4 bases, leaving 15 bases between them. The CDR3 consists of 14 residues. As DNA, the CDR3 is TGTGCCAGCAGCCGATGGGGGGACATCTATGGCTACACCTTC. Encoded protein: CASSRWGDIYGYTF.

As to this clonotype: Relative to the germline gene, one junction end is altered; a read error may explain this. This chain connects TRBV4-1 to TRBJ2-7; perhaps TRBD2 as D (6 bases). The V gene's germline CDR1 is MGHRA and CDR2 YSYEKL. CDR3 length equals 16 residues. CDR3 DNA sequence: TGCGTCAGCAGCCGGACACTAACGGGAGAGGAGGACGAGCAGTACTTC. Translation: CVSSRTLTGEEDEQYF.

Turning to this clonotype: The junction departs from germline at one end; a sequencing error may be responsible. V is TRBV10-3 and J is TRBJ2-7; D is unclear. There are 12 residues in the CDR3. Germline CDR1 is ENHRY and CDR2 is SYGVKD. The CDR3 reads CVISSATHEQYF. For the CDR3, the DNA is TGTGTCATCAGTAGTGCGACCCACGAGCAGTACTTC.

With regard to this clonotype: Likely a read error: the CDR3 ends without its conserved phenylalanine or tryptophan. V gene TRBV12-5 combines with J gene TRBJ1-5; no firm D call. CDR3 length equals 13 residues. CDR1 is LGHNT, CDR2 FRNRAP, per germline. The V end was cut by 7 bases, the J end by 4 bases, with 11 bases between. This CDR3 reads CASAPNGNQPQHL. CDR3 nucleotides: TGTGCTAGTGCCCCGAACGGGAATCAGCCCCAGCATCTT.

On this clonotype: Compared with germline, one end of the junction differs, possibly owing to a read error. The chain uses TRBV4-3 and TRBJ2-1; no definite D call. CDR1 LGHNA and CDR2 YSLEER come from the germline V gene. The CDR3 covers 17 residues. CDR3: CASSQDPVRAEYNELFF. CDR3 nucleotide sequence: TGCGCCAGCAGCCAAGACCCAGTGAGAGCTGAGTACAATGAGCTGTTCTTC.

As concerns this clonotype: An end of the junction does not agree with germline; a read error may underlie this. This chain uses TRBV20-1 with TRBJ1-2; D is ambiguous. Germline V gene data show CDR1 as DFQATT and CDR2 as SNEGSKA (reference sequence). The CDR3 sequence is 12 residues long. The CDR3 bases are TGCAGTGCTAGGCCTTCAAACTATGGCTACACGTTC. It specifies CSARPSNYGYTF.

This clonotype was detected ten times or more. This rearrangement joins TRBV25-1 to TRBJ2-7; 7 bases match TRBD1. V dropped 5 bases and J dropped 6; count of bases not matched to a gene: 19. The CDR3 spans 17 residues. Germline V gene data show CDR1 as MGHDK and CDR2 as SYGVNS. The CDR3 protein is CASSPPTGTEWGSEQYF. In nucleotides, the CDR3 is TGTGCCAGCAGTCCCCCGACCGGGACAGAGTGGGGAAGCGAGCAGTACTTC.

Points on this clonotype: A read error is possible here, since a much larger clone lies one base away. The chain has TRBV19 and TRBJ2-1; 8 bases fit TRBD1. The CDR3 has 17 residues. CDR1 and CDR2 (germline): LNHDA, SQIVND (reference sequence). CDR3 nucleotide sequence: TGTGCCAGTAGTAGCGGGGCCGGGACAGGACTCTACAATGAGCACTTCTTC. This encodes CASSSGAGTGLYNEHFF.

This clonotype was seen only a few times. One end of the junction is discordant with germline, which a read error may explain. The chain recombines TRBV6-1 with TRBJ2-7, with a weak D call TRBD1 (6 bases). This CDR3 spans 14 amino acids. From germline, CDR1 is MNHNS and CDR2 SASEGT. CDR3 bases: TGTGCCAGTAGTGAAGTACAGGGAACAAGGGAGCAGTATTTC. It translates to CASSEVQGTREQYF.

Comment on this clonotype: Without the conserved terminal phenylalanine or tryptophan, this CDR3 likely stems from a read error. It is unclear where the CDR3 begins or ends on the DNA, so no DNA is shown, and the CDR3 is as TCRdb lists it. The rearrangement joins TRBV4-1 to TRBJ2-7; the D segment call TRBD1 is taken from the table without a DNA check. The CDR3 sequence runs 15 residues, both termini included. Germline loops: CDR1 MGHRA, CDR2 YSYEKL. The CDR3 sequence is CASSQEGRVSYAQYL.

Turning to this clonotype: Its ends do not fully match the called genes, so a read error is possible. The chain employs TRBV28 and TRBJ2-2; 7 bases fit TRBD2. Germline loops: CDR1 MDHEN, CDR2 SYDVKM. There are 14 residues in the CDR3. The CDR3 region is CVSSFSREAGELFF. The CDR3 nucleotides read TGTGTCAGCAGTTTTTCCCGGGAGGCCGGGGAGCTGTTTTTT.

The table lists this clonotype with a count of one. A much larger clone lies one base from this, so it may be a read error. V is TRBV20-1 and J is TRBJ1-5; weak D call: TRBD1 (5 bases). Trimming pared 6 bases from V and 8 bases from J, leaving 20 bases between. CDR1 and CDR2 (germline): DFQATT, SNEGSKA (reference sequence). The length of the CDR3 is 14 residues. CDR3 in amino acids: CSAQKQTVNEPQHF. CDR3 nucleotide sequence: TGCAGTGCCCAGAAGCAGACAGTAAATGAGCCCCAGCATTTT.

Turning to this clonotype: At one of its ends the junction is not consistent with the germline gene, which may arise from a read error. The chain has TRBV29-1 and TRBJ2-1; no clear D. Germline CDR1 reads SQVTM; CDR2 reads ANQGSEA. The CDR3 contains 12 residues. In DNA form, the CDR3 reads TGCACAGCAATCGGGCTTTACAATGAACAGTTCTTC. Translation: CTAIGLYNEQFF.